The 26 T cell receptor beta chains below come from one sample, sequenced in a study of T cell repertoires in cytomegalovirus infection. From the reads, TCRdb called clonotypes with MiXCR, one entry per CDR3 protein. The sample records about 250,000 distinct CDR3 sequences, over 15% being singletons. Sequenced: CD8+ T cells from PBMCs. Source of these receptors: a human donor in good health (CMV status not recorded). Some clones in this sample may be carry-over from other donors' samples.

This clonotype was seen more than once but under ten times. This chain joins TRBV6-2 or TRBV6-3 and TRBJ2-2; TRBD2 agrees at 12 bases. Unmatched junction bases numbered 15, after V lost 2 bases and J lost 8 bases. The CDR3 consists of 19 residues. Germline CDR1 is MNHEY and CDR2 is SVGEGT. The CDR3 sequence is CASSYLQILAGGPSGELFF. CDR3 bases: TGTGCCAGCAGTTACCTCCAAATCCTAGCGGGGGGGCCATCAGGGGAGCTGTTTTTT.

This clonotype came up many times. V gene TRBV7-6 combines with J gene TRBJ2-1, with D hard to call. CDR3 length: 13 residues. V dropped 0 bases and J dropped 10 bases, with 10 bases sitting between them. Germline CDR1 SGHVS, CDR2 FNYEAQ. The CDR3, as DNA: TGTGCCAGCAGCTTAGCGCATTACAGCGAGCAGTTCTTC. It specifies CASSLAHYSEQFF.

The V call is TRBV12-3 or TRBV12-4, the J call TRBJ1-4; D possibly corresponds to TRBD1 (6 bases). V lost 6 bases and J 6 bases, leaving 17 bases between the germline ends. The CDR3 consists of 15 residues. The DNA of the CDR3 is TGTGCCAGCAGGCCCCAGGGGAGAGAGGATGAAAAACTGTTTTTT. Translating gives CASRPQGREDEKLFF.

This clonotype has a handful of counts. This chain connects TRBV6-1 to TRBJ1-5; 7 bases match TRBD1. The J segment lost 4 bases and the V segment lost 2 bases, leaving 8 bases of the junction unmatched. The germline V gene encodes CDR1 MNHNS and CDR2 SASEGT. This CDR3 comprises 16 residues. The CDR3 sequence: CASSETRGGGNQPQHF. The CDR3 coding sequence is TGTGCCAGCAGTGAAACCAGGGGGGGGGGTAATCAGCCCCAGCATTTT.

The CDR3 DNA is TGCAGTGCTAGAGATACCCAAGACAATGAGCAGTTCTTC. Protein sequence: CSARDTQDNEQFF. J is TRBJ2-1 and V is TRBV20-1, with D uncertain. The CDR3 contains 13 residues. V shed 0 bases and J shed 5 bases, with 8 bases lying between them. From germline, CDR1 is DFQATT and CDR2 SNEGSKA (reference sequence).

A remark on this clonotype: One end of the junction is discordant with germline, which a read error may explain. The chain combines TRBV20-1 with TRBJ2-1; 12 positions agree with TRBD2. Per germline, CDR1 DFQATT and CDR2 SNEGSKA (reference sequence). The CDR3 sequence is 19 residues long. The CDR3 spells CGARDFLAGGTGVYNEQFF. The CDR3 bases are TGCGGTGCTAGAGATTTCCTAGCGGGGGGGACTGGGGTTTACAATGAGCAGTTCTTC.

This clonotype was recorded many times. The chain combines TRBV12-3 or TRBV12-4 with TRBJ2-3; D gene ambiguous. The V end was cut by 3 bases, the J end by 2 bases, with 9 bases between. The CDR3 runs to 14 residues. CDR3 residues: CASSFYPHTDTQYF. The CDR3 bases are TGTGCCAGCAGTTTCTATCCCCACACAGATACGCAGTATTTT.

This clonotype was observed a few times. V usage is TRBV6-1 and J usage is TRBJ2-7; D is tentatively TRBD1 or TRBD2 (5 bases each). The CDR3 contains 14 residues. V lost 7 bases to trimming and J lost 6 bases, with 19 bases between them. The germline V gene has CDR1 MNHNS and CDR2 SASEGT. CDR3 sequence: CASTLGAGGGEQYF. The CDR3 DNA is TGTGCCAGCACCCTTGGGGCAGGTGGAGGCGAGCAGTACTTC.

In the case of this clonotype: The final CDR3 position lacks the conserved phenylalanine or tryptophan, pointing to a likely read error. The J gene is TRBJ2-5, the V gene TRBV28; D unclear. The CDR3 runs to 14 residues. The V and J ends lost 3 bases and 1 base respectively, with 9 bases between them. Per the germline V gene, CDR1 is MDHEN and CDR2 is SYDVKM. The CDR3 DNA sequence: TGTGCCAGCAGTTTCACAGACTCCCAAGAGACCCAGTACCTC. This translates into CASSFTDSQETQYL.

This clonotype was seen a few times. This chain uses TRBV15 with TRBJ2-1; TRBD2 might be the D (6 bases). Deletions cut 2 bases from V and 4 bases from J, with 18 bases between. Germline V lookup: CDR1 LNHNV, CDR2 YYDKDF (reference sequence). CDR3 length equals 17 residues. The CDR3 region is CATSRLLGSGEYNEQFF. DNA of the CDR3: TGTGCCACCAGCAGATTACTGGGTAGCGGAGAGTACAATGAGCAGTTCTTC. Full variable domain (rest looked up from reference TRBV15 and TRBJ2-1): DAMVIQNPRYQVTQFGKPVTLSCSQTLNHNVMYWYQQKSSQAPKLLFHYYDKDFNNEADTPDNFQSRRPNTSFCFLDIRSPGLGDTAMYLCATSRLLGSGEYNEQFFGPGTRLTVL.

This clonotype was seen more than once but under ten times. V and J are TRBV7-9 and TRBJ2-3, with 7 positions matching TRBD2. The CDR3 runs to 17 residues. The germline V gene has CDR1 SEHNR and CDR2 FQNEAQ (reference sequence). The junction had 12 bases not matched to a gene; V was cut back by 5 bases and J by 1 base. The CDR3 protein is CASSTRAGRRGTDTQYF. For the CDR3, the DNA is TGTGCCAGCAGCACTAGAGCGGGACGGCGGGGCACAGATACGCAGTATTTT.

This clonotype has just a few counts. The chain uses TRBV29-1 and TRBJ1-1; unclear D gene. CDR3 length equals 13 residues. Germline V gene sequence: CDR1 SQVTM, CDR2 ANQGSEA. The V end lost 7 bases, the J end lost 0 bases, and 12 bases lay between the germline ends. The CDR3 region is CSARVPMNTEAFF. CDR3 sequence (DNA): TGCAGCGCAAGGGTCCCAATGAACACTGAAGCTTTCTTT.

This clonotype was observed a handful of times. This chain links TRBV6-2 or TRBV6-3 with TRBJ2-6, with 10 bases matching TRBD2. CDR3 length: 18 residues. Germline assignment: CDR1 MNHEY and CDR2 SVGEGT. The V and J ends lost 5 bases and 0 bases, in that order; junction bases with no gene match: 7. CDR3 DNA sequence: TGTGCCAGCAGTCCGCTAGCGGGGGTTCCCTCTGGGGCCAACGTCCTGACTTTC. As protein: CASSPLAGVPSGANVLTF.

As to this clonotype: A much more abundant neighbour one base away suggests this may be a read error. The chain couples TRBV7-9 to TRBJ2-5; D gene unclear. The V gene's germline CDR1 is SEHNR and CDR2 FQNEAQ (reference sequence). The germline V and J ends were trimmed by 5 bases and 5 bases, with 15 bases remaining between them. This CDR3 spans 14 amino acids. CDR3 coding DNA: TGTGCCAGCAGCCCTAGGACCAACCCCGAGACCCAGTACTTC. Protein product: CASSPRTNPETQYF.

A word on this clonotype: This clone may be a read error of a much larger clone one base away. The V call is TRBV7-2, the J call TRBJ1-4; no definite D call. CDR3 length equals 14 residues. Germline V gives CDR1 SGHTA, CDR2 FQGNSA. As DNA, the CDR3 is TGTGCCAGCAGCTTCTCGGGGTTTGGTGAAAAACTGCTTTTT. Its translation: CASSFSGFGEKLLF.

In its sample, this clonotype was seen a few times. V usage is TRBV2 and J usage is TRBJ1-5; D might be TRBD1 (6 bases). The germline CDR1 and CDR2 sequences are SNHLY and FYNNEI. The length of the CDR3 is 12 residues. Trimming removed 7 bases from V and 7 bases from J, with 11 bases in between. In nucleotides, the CDR3 is TGTGCCAGCAACACAGGGAGGCAGCCCCAGCATTTT. Translation gives CASNTGRQPQHF.

In its sample, this clonotype was seen a few times. The V call is TRBV6-1, the J call TRBJ2-7, with TRBD2 matching 7 bases. V was clipped by 3 bases and J by 2 bases; unmatched bases: 13. Germline CDR1 reads MNHNS; CDR2 reads SASEGT. There are 17 residues in the CDR3. The CDR3, as DNA: TGTGCCAGCAGTGAGCCCCTAGGTGCTAGCGGACCCTACGAGCAGTACTTC. Its protein is CASSEPLGASGPYEQYF.

This clonotype was counted only a few times. The chain joins TRBV12-3 or TRBV12-4 to TRBJ2-7, with a weak D call TRBD2 (6 bases). The CDR3 extends over 15 amino acids. Trimming stripped 5 bases from V and 5 bases from J, with 19 bases between. The CDR3 coding sequence is TGTGCCAGCAGTAAAAGGGGTCCGGGGGTTGACGAGCAGTACTTC. The encoded protein is CASSKRGPGVDEQYF.

The chain recombines TRBV20-1 with TRBJ1-5; D is perhaps TRBD1 (6 bases). The CDR3 covers 14 residues. V lost 6 bases and J lost 0, with 12 bases in between. Germline V gives CDR1 DFQATT, CDR2 SNEGSKA (reference sequence). The CDR3 sequence: CSAKTGYSNQPQHF. DNA of the CDR3: TGCAGTGCAAAGACAGGCTATAGCAATCAGCCCCAGCATTTT.

The V and J genes are TRBV5-6 and TRBJ1-1; D unclear. V was clipped by 2 bases and J by 3 bases, with 5 bases between them. CDR1 is SGHDT and CDR2 is YYEEEE in the germline V gene. The CDR3 sequence is 12 residues long. CDR3 sequence (DNA): TGTGCCAGCAGCTTAAGTCACACTGAAGCTTTCTTT. This encodes CASSLSHTEAFF.

CDR3 loop: CASSLSVGRQTEAFF. The CDR3 DNA reads as TGCGCCAGCAGCTTGTCGGTGGGGCGGCAAACTGAAGCTTTCTTT. The chain combines TRBV5-1 with TRBJ1-1, with a possible D match to TRBD1 (5 bases). This CDR3 spans 15 amino acids. V lost 1 base, J lost 5 bases, and 15 bases lay in between. The germline CDR1 and CDR2 sequences are SGHRS and YFSETQ.

Many counts were recorded for this clonotype. J is TRBJ2-4 and V is TRBV6-1, with D possibly TRBD1 on 5 matching bases. The CDR3 spans 16 residues. Germline CDR1 and CDR2: MNHNS and SASEGT. V dropped 1 base and J dropped 4 bases, with 14 bases sitting between them. The CDR3 loop is CASSEEGTGAKNIQYF. The CDR3 nucleotides are TGTGCCAGCAGTGAAGAGGGAACAGGAGCGAAAAACATTCAGTACTTC.

There are many counts of this clonotype. This chain's CDR3 is CASSDSSMTEAFF. The DNA for the CDR3 is TGTGCCAGCAGTGACTCTAGTATGACCGAAGCTTTCTTT. This sequence joins TRBV6-4 and TRBJ1-1, with D unresolved. V lost 0 bases to trimming and J lost 8 bases, with 10 bases between them. Germline CDR1 and CDR2: MRHNA and SNTAGT. The CDR3 has 13 amino acids.

As for this clonotype: One end of the junction fails to match germline, which may point to a read error. The chain combines TRBV4-2 with TRBJ1-1; D not resolved. Germline V gene lookup returns CDR1 LGHNA and CDR2 YNFKEQ. This CDR3 spans 15 amino acids. Written as DNA, the CDR3 is TGTGCCAGCAGCCAAGAGTCATCCAGCAGCACTGAAACTTTCTTT. Translation: CASSQESSSSTETFF.

The CDR3 region has the DNA TGTGCCAGCAGCTCGACAGGGTCGGATGAAAAACTGTTTTTT. This gives the protein CASSSTGSDEKLFF. This chain connects TRBV27 to TRBJ1-4; 7 nucleotides align to TRBD1. After removal of 6 bases from V and 6 bases from J, the junction contained 7 bases not matched to a gene. From germline, CDR1 is MNHEY and CDR2 SMNVEV (reference sequence). The CDR3 totals 14 residues.

The sample holds many counts of this clonotype. The chain combines TRBV7-6 with TRBJ2-7; possible D gene TRBD2, 6 bases. V lost 5 bases and J 3 bases, leaving 14 bases between the germline ends. Per the germline V gene, CDR1 is SGHVS and CDR2 is FNYEAQ. The CDR3 is 14 residues long. Here the CDR3 DNA reads TGTGCCAGCAGCACGGGACTGAATTTCTACGAGCAGTACTTC. Protein sequence: CASSTGLNFYEQYF. The whole variable domain, remainder taken from reference TRBV7-6 and TRBJ2-7, is GAGVSQSPRYKVTKRGQDVALRCDPISGHVSLYWYRQALGQGPEFLTYFNYEAQQDKSGLPNDRFSAERPEGSISTLTIQRTEQRDSAMYRCASSTGLNFYEQYFGPGTRLTVT.